Listed below are T cell receptor beta chains from one sample, sequenced in a study of beta chain features in type 1 diabetes. Clones were read by immunoSEQ multiplex PCR, and TCRdb kept only the in-frame ones, dropping some. Found here are 400,000 or so clones, roughly 13% of them singletons; the top ten hold 0.0095% to 0.013%. Sequenced material: naive CD4+ T cells from blood. The receptors shown here come from a woman aged 18-29 years with type 1 diabetes. CDR3s include the opening cysteine and the closing phenylalanine or tryptophan. The order of the fields is clone size, J gene, V gene, D gene, CDR3 protein, CDR3 DNA. D genes are given only for firm matches. The size field is filled for only some rows; it gives once, few, many or a size class.

few TRBJ1-3 TRBV5-1 TRBD1 CASSPGQIAGNTIYF TGCGCCAGCAGCCCGGGACAGATCGCTGGAAACACCATATATTTT
few TRBJ1-3 TRBV29-1 - CSGAANSGNTIYF TGCAGTGGGGCCGCGAACTCTGGAAACACCATATATTTT
few TRBJ2-7 TRBV15 TRBD2 CATSRGGEGYEQYF TGTGCCACCAGCAGAGGGGGGGAGGGCTACGAGCAGTACTTC
- TRBJ2-7 TRBV30 - CAWSRRSYEQYF TGTGCCTGGAGCCGCCGGTCGTACGAGCAGTACTTC
few TRBJ1-2 TRBV7-9 - CASSTRVLSYGYTF TGTGCCAGCAGCACCAGGGTGCTGAGCTATGGCTACACCTTC
- TRBJ2-1 TRBV7-3 TRBD2 CASSFGSGRAVDNEQFF TGTGCCAGCAGCTTTGGGAGCGGGAGGGCCGTAGACAATGAGCAGTTCTTC
- TRBJ2-1 TRBV20-1 - CSASGHNEQFF TGCAGTGCTAGTGGGCACAATGAGCAGTTCTTC
few TRBJ2-5 TRBV20-1 - CSARSETQYF TGCAGTGCTAGGTCGGAGACCCAGTACTTC
- TRBJ2-6 TRBV28 - CASSRQAGGANVLTF TGTGCCAGCAGTAGACAGGCGGGCGGGGCCAACGTCCTGACTTTC
few TRBJ1-1 TRBV10-3 - CAIADPGLNTEAFF TGTGCCATCGCAGACCCAGGCCTGAACACTGAAGCTTTCTTT
- TRBJ2-7 TRBV5-6 TRBD2 CASSPGREYEQYF TGTGCCAGCAGCCCCGGGCGGGAGTACGAGCAGTACTTC
few TRBJ2-3 TRBV29-1 TRBD2 CSVEEAGVVPDTQYF TGCAGCGTTGAAGAGGCGGGAGTGGTCCCAGATACGCAGTATTTT
few TRBJ1-5 TRBV7-2 - CASSLVGGAQPQHF TGTGCCAGCAGCTTAGTGGGGGGGGCCCAGCCCCAGCATTTT
- TRBJ2-5 TRBV18 TRBD1 CASSPDREETQYF TGTGCCAGCTCTCCGGACAGGGAAGAGACCCAGTACTTC
- TRBJ2-3 TRBV29-1 TRBD2 CSVGLAGGLDTQYF TGCAGCGTGGGACTAGCGGGGGGGCTTGATACGCAGTATTTT
few TRBJ2-6 TRBV5-1 TRBD2 CASSFGTSSGANVLTF TGCGCCAGCAGCTTTGGGACTAGCTCTGGGGCCAACGTCCTGACTTTC
few TRBJ1-2 TRBV9 - CASSPVRGARNYGYTF TGTGCCAGCAGCCCCGTGCGGGGGGCGAGGAACTATGGCTACACCTTC
few TRBJ2-7 TRBV9 TRBD2 CASSVSGGNYEQYF TGTGCCAGCAGCGTTAGCGGGGGGAACTACGAGCAGTACTTC
- TRBJ2-6 TRBV25-1 - CASSMAGGANVLTF TGTGCCAGCAGTATGGCGGGGGGGGCCAACGTCCTGACTTTC
few TRBJ1-2 TRBV5-1 - CASSPGNYGYTF TGCGCCAGCAGTCCCGGGAACTATGGCTACACCTTC
- TRBJ1-5 TRBV2 - CASTKRSGFQPQHF TGTGCCAGCACAAAAAGGTCAGGTTTTCAGCCCCAGCATTTT
- TRBJ2-1 TRBV2 TRBD2 CASSEGVGGEQFF TGTGCCAGCAGTGAAGGGGTGGGAGGGGAGCAGTTCTTC
- TRBJ2-3 TRBV7-9 - CASKHEISTDTQYF TGTGCCAGTAAGCACGAGATAAGCACAGATACGCAGTATTTT
few TRBJ2-5 TRBV9 - CASSVEGGETQYF TGTGCCAGCAGCGTAGAAGGGGGAGAGACCCAGTACTTC
- TRBJ1-3 TRBV7-3 TRBD1 CASSVGQGSNTIYF TGTGCCAGCAGCGTGGGACAGGGGTCGAACACCATATATTTT
- TRBJ1-5 TRBV7-2 - CASSQLGQDNQPQHF TGTGCCAGCAGTCAACTGGGACAAGACAATCAGCCCCAGCATTTT
- TRBJ2-3 TRBV9 - CASSVRGEGIVADTQYF TGTGCCAGCAGCGTGCGGGGAGAGGGAATTGTCGCAGATACGCAGTATTTT
few TRBJ2-7 TRBV29-1 - CSALLLETNSYEQYF TGCAGCGCGTTACTTCTTGAGACTAACTCCTACGAGCAGTACTTC
- TRBJ2-7 TRBV6-6 - CASSYVGSPYEQYF TGTGCCAGCAGTTACGTAGGGAGCCCGTACGAGCAGTACTTC
- TRBJ1-1 TRBV7-9 TRBD1 CASSPQGLSDTEAFF TGTGCCAGCAGCCCACAGGGGTTGTCGGACACTGAAGCTTTCTTT
few TRBJ2-7 TRBV5-4 TRBD2 CASSSGLAGRYEQYF TGTGCCAGCAGCTCCGGACTAGCGGGGCGATACGAGCAGTACTTC
once TRBJ1-2 TRBV27 - CASRMKGVGYGYTF TGTGCCAGCAGGATGAAAGGGGTGGGCTATGGCTACACCTTC
few TRBJ2-7 TRBV28 - CASSFGVTGLAYEQYF TGTGCCAGCAGTTTCGGCGTTACAGGGTTGGCCTACGAGCAGTACTTC
- TRBJ2-7 TRBV20-1 - CSARSEYEQYF TGCAGTGCTAGGAGCGAGTACGAGCAGTACTTC
- TRBJ2-7 TRBV9 - CASSAGPDRGSYEQYF TGTGCCAGCAGCGCCGGACCCGACCGGGGCTCCTACGAGCAGTACTTC
- TRBJ2-1 TRBV9 - CASSVGTGVAYNEQFF TGTGCCAGCAGCGTAGGAACGGGAGTTGCATACAATGAGCAGTTCTTC
few TRBJ2-7 TRBV18 TRBD1 CASSTRGQTSSYEQYF TGTGCCAGCTCTACAAGGGGACAGACGAGCTCCTACGAGCAGTACTTC
few TRBJ1-2 TRBV30 TRBD1 CAWARDRGFGYTF TGTGCCTGGGCAAGGGACAGGGGTTTTGGCTACACCTTC
few TRBJ1-1 TRBV14 TRBD1 CASNPQGIGEAFF TGTGCCAGCAACCCACAGGGGATAGGTGAAGCTTTCTTT
once TRBJ1-3 TRBV6-5 TRBD1 CASSQDRALANTIYF TGTGCCAGCAGTCAGGACAGGGCTCTGGCAAACACCATATATTTT
few TRBJ2-3 TRBV7-9 - CASSRATVPSTDTQYF TGTGCCAGCAGCCGAGCCACCGTCCCTAGCACAGATACGCAGTATTTT
few TRBJ1-5 TRBV28 - CASSLIYQPQHF TGTGCCAGCAGTTTAATCTATCAGCCCCAGCATTTT
- TRBJ2-6 TRBV4-2 - CASSQDHRGSGANVLTF TGTGCCAGCAGCCAAGATCATCGAGGGTCTGGGGCCAACGTCCTGACTTTC
- TRBJ1-1 TRBV7-8 TRBD1 CASSPTRQGNTEAFF TGTGCCAGCAGCCCAACTCGACAGGGAAACACTGAAGCTTTCTTT
- TRBJ2-5 TRBV15 - CATSRANGQETQYF TGTGCCACCAGCAGAGCGAACGGCCAAGAGACCCAGTACTTC
- TRBJ2-3 TRBV4-3 TRBD2 CASSLQRGGDTQYF TGCGCCAGCAGCCTCCAACGGGGGGGAGATACGCAGTATTTT
- TRBJ2-5 TRBV7-2 - CASSLAGARETQYF TGTGCCAGCAGCTTAGCGGGGGCGCGGGAGACCCAGTACTTC
few TRBJ2-3 TRBV7-2 TRBD2 CASSLVGSASGADTQYF TGTGCCAGCAGCTTAGTGGGCTCGGCTAGCGGTGCAGATACGCAGTATTTT
few TRBJ2-7 TRBV4-3 TRBD2 CASSQLSGSGEQYF TGCGCCAGCAGCCAGTTAAGCGGGAGTGGAGAGCAGTACTTC
- TRBJ1-1 TRBV19 - CASSEGVSRNTEAFF TGTGCCAGTAGTGAAGGGGTATCGCGGAACACTGAAGCTTTCTTT
- TRBJ1-3 TRBV10-3 - CAVISSGNTIYF TGTGCCGTCATTAGCTCTGGAAACACCATATATTTT
- TRBJ1-1 TRBV6-5 TRBD1 CASRQDRDNTEAFF TGTGCCAGCAGGCAAGACAGGGACAACACTGAAGCTTTCTTT
few TRBJ2-2 TRBV5-1 - CASSLVGLGAGELFF TGCGCCAGCAGCTTGGTTGGCCTAGGGGCCGGGGAGCTGTTTTTT
few TRBJ2-7 TRBV5-1 - CASSLDYYEQYF TGCGCCAGCAGCCTTGACTATTACGAGCAGTACTTC
few TRBJ2-2 TRBV10-3 - CAIGPGDTGELFF TGTGCCATCGGCCCAGGGGACACCGGGGAGCTGTTTTTT
few TRBJ2-1 TRBV11-2 TRBD2 CASSGLAGNEQFF TGTGCCAGCAGTGGGCTAGCGGGTAATGAGCAGTTCTTC
- TRBJ1-2 TRBV30 - CAWRPGQPAGYTF TGTGCCTGGAGGCCCGGACAGCCGGCCGGCTACACCTTC
few TRBJ2-1 TRBV28 - CASNYPQQDYFYNEQFF TGTGCCAGCAATTACCCTCAGCAGGACTATTTCTACAATGAGCAGTTCTTC
- TRBJ1-1 TRBV6-5 - CASGRGGNTEAFF TGTGCCAGCGGGAGAGGAGGGAACACTGAAGCTTTCTTT
- TRBJ1-2 TRBV7-9 - CAAQQGLYGYTF TGTGCAGCACAACAGGGATTGTATGGCTACACCTTC